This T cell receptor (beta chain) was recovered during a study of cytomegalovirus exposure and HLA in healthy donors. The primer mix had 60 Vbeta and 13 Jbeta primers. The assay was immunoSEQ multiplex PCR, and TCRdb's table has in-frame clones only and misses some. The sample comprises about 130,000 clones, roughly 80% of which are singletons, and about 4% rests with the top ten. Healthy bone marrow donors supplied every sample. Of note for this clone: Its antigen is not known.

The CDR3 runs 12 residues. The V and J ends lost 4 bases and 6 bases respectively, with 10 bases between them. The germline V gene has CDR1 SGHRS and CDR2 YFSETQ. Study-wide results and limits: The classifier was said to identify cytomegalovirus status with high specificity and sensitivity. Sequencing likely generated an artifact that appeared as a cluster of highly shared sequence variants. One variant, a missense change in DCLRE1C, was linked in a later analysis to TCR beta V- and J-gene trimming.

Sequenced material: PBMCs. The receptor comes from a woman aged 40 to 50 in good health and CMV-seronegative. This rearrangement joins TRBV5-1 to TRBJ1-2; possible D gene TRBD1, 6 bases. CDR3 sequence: CASSLRQDGYTF. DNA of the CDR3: TGCGCCAGCAGCCTCCGACAGGATGGCTACACCTTC. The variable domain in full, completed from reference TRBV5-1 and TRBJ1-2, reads KAGVTQTPRYLIKTRGQQVTLSCSPISGHRSVSWYQQTPGQGLQFLFEYFSETQRNKGNFPGRFSGRQFSNSRSEMNVSTLELGDSALYLCASSLRQDGYTFGSGTRLTVV.